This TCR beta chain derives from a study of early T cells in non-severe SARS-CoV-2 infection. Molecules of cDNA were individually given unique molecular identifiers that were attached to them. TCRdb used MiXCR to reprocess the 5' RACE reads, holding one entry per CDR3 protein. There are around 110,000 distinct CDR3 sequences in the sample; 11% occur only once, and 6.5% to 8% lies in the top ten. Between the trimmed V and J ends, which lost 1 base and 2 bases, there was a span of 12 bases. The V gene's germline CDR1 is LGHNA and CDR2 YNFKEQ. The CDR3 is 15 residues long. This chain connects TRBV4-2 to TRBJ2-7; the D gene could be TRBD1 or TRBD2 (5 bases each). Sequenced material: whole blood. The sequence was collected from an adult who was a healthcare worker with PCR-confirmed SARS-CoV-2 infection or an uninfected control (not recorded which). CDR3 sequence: CASSQVTGPPYEQYF. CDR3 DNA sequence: TGTGCCAGCAGCCAAGTCACGGGACCCCCCTACGAGCAGTACTTC.